There are a few counts of the clone carrying this T cell receptor beta chain. This record belongs to a study of T cells in Graves' hyperthyroidism and ophthalmopathy. Germline assignment: CDR1 SQVTM and CDR2 ANQGSEA. The CDR3 spans 12 residues. V shed 7 bases and J shed 4 bases, with 11 bases lying between them. Amplified TCR beta CDR3 regions came from RNA transcripts. The HTBI set primed first-round TCR CDR3 RT-PCR. TCRdb re-analysed the multiplex PCR reads in MiXCR, keeping a single row per CDR3 protein. The sample holds hundreds of thousands of distinct CDR3 sequences, 45% seen once. Sample: peripheral blood or thyroid tissue (not recorded which). This clonotype originated in an adult man with Graves' disease, either hyperthyroidism or ophthalmopathy (not recorded which). V gene TRBV29-1 combines with J gene TRBJ1-3; no clear D gene. The CDR3: CSGKVSGNTIYF. For the CDR3, the DNA is TGCAGCGGTAAGGTGTCGGGAAACACCATATATTTT. Full variable domain (missing parts from reference TRBV29-1 and TRBJ1-3): SAVISQKPSRDICQRGTSLTIQCQVDSQVTMMFWYRQQPGQSLTLIATANQGSEATYESGFVIDKFPISRPNLTFSTLTVSNMSPEDSSIYLCSGKVSGNTIYFGEGSWLTVV.